Shown below are 32 T cell receptor beta chains from a single sample sequenced in a study of OX40 agonist ivuxolimab in advanced cancers. Assay used: immunoSEQ multiplex PCR; TCRdb lists only in-frame clones, some missing. Of more than 40,000 clones in the sample, around 82% are singletons; the top ten hold approximately 2%. Sample: CD4+ or CD8+ T cells sorted from blood, taken in a trial of the OX40 agonist ivuxolimab. These receptors came from an adult with an advanced solid tumor such as melanoma, head and neck, liver or kidney cancer.

This clone was seen a handful of times. The chain uses TRBV5-1 and TRBJ2-7; possible D gene TRBD2, 5 bases. Trimming removed 4 bases from V and 0 bases from J, with 8 bases in between. Per the germline V gene, CDR1 is SGHRS and CDR2 is YFSETQ. The CDR3 totals 13 residues. The CDR3 protein is CASSNGVSYEQYF. The CDR3, as DNA: TGCGCCAGCAGCAACGGGGTCTCCTACGAGCAGTACTTC.

This sequence joins TRBV10-1 and TRBJ1-1, with no clear D. Germline lookup yields CDR1 WNHNN and CDR2 SYGVQD (reference sequence). With 6 bases removed from V and 0 bases from J, the gap between germline ends came to 8 bases. There are 13 residues in the CDR3. The CDR3 loop reads CASRAHVNTEAFF. The CDR3 DNA reads as TGCGCCAGCAGGGCCCACGTGAACACTGAAGCTTTCTTT.

The V call is TRBV6-1, the J call TRBJ1-1; 12 bases are a match to TRBD1. The CDR3 covers 16 residues. J lost 9 bases, V lost 3 bases, and 11 bases had no gene match. The V gene's germline CDR1 is MNHNS and CDR2 SASEGT. CDR3 in amino acids: CASSDPLRDRGRKAFF. The CDR3 nucleotides are TGTGCCAGCAGTGATCCGCTCCGGGACAGGGGGCGTAAAGCTTTCTTT.

The V and J genes are TRBV7-3 and TRBJ2-2; D uncertain. Trimming removed 2 bases at V and 1 base at J, with 5 bases between. Germline V gene data show CDR1 as SGHTA and CDR2 as FQGTGA. CDR3 size: 14 residues. CDR3 nucleotide sequence: TGTGCCAGCAGCTTACTCGGGAACACCGGGGAGCTGTTTTTT. Its translation: CASSLLGNTGELFF.

The genes are TRBV19 and TRBJ1-1, with 9 nucleotides matching TRBD1. Unmatched junction bases numbered 12, after V lost 6 bases and J lost 4 bases. The CDR3 extends over 16 amino acids. CDR1 is LNHDA and CDR2 is SQIVND in the germline V gene (reference sequence). The CDR3: CASSPWDRAGGTEAFF. The CDR3 bases are TGTGCCAGTAGCCCATGGGACAGGGCGGGTGGCACTGAAGCTTTCTTT.

V gene TRBV5-4 combines with J gene TRBJ1-1; possibly TRBD1 for D (5 bases). The germline V gene encodes CDR1 SGHNT and CDR2 YYREEE (reference sequence). Trimming cost V 3 bases and J 1 base, with 7 bases left between them. This CDR3 spans 13 amino acids. The DNA of the CDR3 is TGTGCCAGCAGCTACGACAGGAACACTGAAGCTTTCTTT. It is translated as CASSYDRNTEAFF. Full variable domain (outside the CDR3, taken from reference TRBV5-4 and TRBJ1-1): ETGVTQSPTHLIKTRGQQVTLRCSSQSGHNTVSWYQQALGQGPQFIFQYYREEENGRGNFPPRFSGLQFPNYSSELNVNALELDDSALYLCASSYDRNTEAFFGQGTRLTVV.

The CDR3, as DNA: TGCGCCAGCAGCCCTGTAAGGGGTCGGGGGATGGAGGGCTACACCTTC. It specifies CASSPVRGRGMEGYTF. V gene TRBV4-1 combines with J gene TRBJ1-2; a possible D gene is TRBD1 (5 bases). The CDR3 is 16 amino acids. Germline V gene lookup returns CDR1 MGHRA and CDR2 YSYEKL. Trimming removed 4 bases from V and 8 bases from J, with 23 bases in between.

The chain recombines TRBV19 with TRBJ2-7; D not resolved. Trimming stripped 3 bases from V and 6 bases from J, with 12 bases between. The CDR3 covers 13 residues. Germline V gene sequence: CDR1 LNHDA, CDR2 SQIVND (reference sequence). DNA of the CDR3: TGTGCCAGTAGTATTCGGGCCGTGGGCGAGCAGTACTTC. Its protein product is CASSIRAVGEQYF.

The chain employs TRBV7-2 and TRBJ2-3; a weak D match, TRBD2 (6 bases). The germline gives CDR1 SGHTA, CDR2 FQGNSA. V shed 5 bases and J shed 6 bases, with 18 bases lying between them. This CDR3 has 15 residues. As DNA, the CDR3 is TGTGCCAGCAGCCCCGGACTATGGGTGACTGATACGCAGTATTTT. Translating it yields CASSPGLWVTDTQYF.

In its sample, this clone was seen once. The chain uses TRBV6-6 and TRBJ2-5; no definite D call. Germline values: CDR1 MNHNY, CDR2 SVGAGI (reference sequence). This CDR3 has 14 amino acids. Trimming left V 2 bases short and J 4 bases short, with 11 bases between. The CDR3 DNA reads as TGTGCCAGCAGTTACGTCGACCCCCCAGAGACCCAGTACTTC. This codes for CASSYVDPPETQYF.

This chain uses TRBV2 with TRBJ1-2; D not certain. The CDR3 spans 12 residues. Trimming removed 3 bases from V and 4 bases from J, with 6 bases in between. The V gene's germline CDR1 is SNHLY and CDR2 FYNNEI. Written as DNA, the CDR3 is TGTGCCAGCAGTGACCGGGCCTATGGCTACACCTTC. This translates into CASSDRAYGYTF. The whole variable domain, remainder taken from reference TRBV2 and TRBJ1-2, is EPEVTQTPSHQVTQMGQEVILRCVPISNHLYFYWYRQILGQKVEFLVSFYNNEISEKSEIFDDQFSVERPDGSNFTLKIRSTKLEDSAMYFCASSDRAYGYTFGSGTRLTVV.

V and J are TRBV7-8 and TRBJ2-5, with TRBD2 matching 10 bases. CDR1 SGHVS and CDR2 FQNEAQ come from the germline V gene. The CDR3 loop spans 19 amino acids. The J segment lost 3 bases and the V segment lost 2 bases, leaving 15 bases of the junction unmatched. The DNA of the CDR3 is TGTGCCAGCAGCTTATCTATGGGCCTAGCGGGAGTGGGGGAAGAGACCCAGTACTTC. It specifies CASSLSMGLAGVGEETQYF.

This chain uses TRBV19 with TRBJ2-5; 9 positions agree with TRBD2. Germline values: CDR1 LNHDA, CDR2 SQIVND (reference sequence). V trimming: 9 bases; J trimming: 2 bases; junction bases outside the gene matches: 7. The CDR3 covers 14 residues. CDR3: CASRLAANQETQYF. The CDR3 region has the DNA TGTGCCAGCCGACTAGCGGCGAATCAAGAGACCCAGTACTTC.

The chain couples TRBV2 to TRBJ1-5, with D maybe TRBD1 (5 bases). V was cut by 6 bases and J by 2 bases, with 11 bases left in between. Germline CDR1 is SNHLY and CDR2 is FYNNEI. The length of the CDR3 is 14 residues. The CDR3 is CASRPGRGNQPQHF. CDR3 in DNA: TGTGCCAGCAGGCCGGGACGGGGCAATCAGCCCCAGCATTTT.

V is TRBV7-9 and J is TRBJ1-2; D remains ambiguous. The V end lost 3 bases, the J end lost 4 bases, and 12 bases lay between the germline ends. This CDR3 contains 14 residues. Germline-derived CDR1 and CDR2 are SEHNR and FQNEAQ (reference sequence). In nucleotides, the CDR3 is TGTGCCAGCAGCTTTGGCCTCTCGGGCTATGGCTACACCTTC. This encodes CASSFGLSGYGYTF.

The gene calls are TRBV19 and TRBJ2-7, with 7 nucleotides matching TRBD2. V dropped 3 bases and J dropped 0; count of bases not matched to a gene: 8. CDR1 is LNHDA and CDR2 is SQIVND in the germline V gene (reference sequence). The CDR3 loop spans 16 amino acids. The CDR3: CASSIPSGQGSYEQYF. CDR3 DNA: TGTGCCAGTAGTATCCCTAGCGGCCAGGGCTCCTACGAGCAGTACTTC.

The chain carries TRBV7-9 and TRBJ1-4, with TRBD1 as a possible D gene (6 bases). V lost 3 bases and J 2 bases, leaving 10 bases between the germline ends. This CDR3 is built from 15 residues. Germline V gene sequence: CDR1 SEHNR, CDR2 FQNEAQ (reference sequence). Here the CDR3 DNA reads TGTGCCAGCAGCTTGGGGGGCTTGACTAATGAAAAACTGTTTTTT. Encoded protein: CASSLGGLTNEKLFF.

The V and J genes are TRBV4-1 and TRBJ1-4, with D possibly matching TRBD1 (6 bases). CDR1 and CDR2 (germline): MGHRA, YSYEKL. This CDR3 has 16 residues. Trimming stripped 0 bases from V and 8 bases from J, with 16 bases between. CDR3 protein: CASSQEGTLGKEKLFF. CDR3 nucleotide sequence: TGCGCCAGCAGCCAAGAAGGGACACTCGGGAAAGAAAAACTGTTTTTT.

This clone was counted a few times. The rearrangement joins TRBV19 to TRBJ1-3; tentative D call: TRBD1 (5 bases). CDR1 is LNHDA and CDR2 is SQIVND in the germline V gene (reference sequence). The CDR3 runs 14 residues. The V end lost 5 bases, the J end lost 3 bases, and 11 bases lay between the germline ends. The CDR3 region has the DNA TGTGCCAGTAGTTCAAGGACATTTGGAAACACCATATATTTT. It specifies CASSSRTFGNTIYF.

The rearrangement links TRBV6-5 to TRBJ2-3; 7 bases align to TRBD2. Germline V lookup: CDR1 MNHEY, CDR2 SVGAGI. V lost 0 bases and J lost 1; bases outside the gene matches: 1. The CDR3 spans 15 residues. CDR3 DNA: TGTGCCAGCAGTTACTCTACTAGCGGCACAGATACGCAGTATTTT. This codes for CASSYSTSGTDTQYF.

V gene TRBV19 combines with J gene TRBJ2-7, with unresolved D. V lost 3 bases and J lost 5, with 14 bases in between. Germline CDR1 LNHDA, CDR2 SQIVND (reference sequence). The CDR3 runs to 14 residues. Here the CDR3 reads CASSIRRGFHEQYF. DNA of the CDR3: TGTGCCAGTAGTATCCGGCGCGGCTTCCACGAGCAGTACTTC.

The chain has TRBV5-1 and TRBJ1-3; D ambiguous. Germline V gene sequence: CDR1 SGHRS, CDR2 YFSETQ. The V gene lost 0 bases and the J gene lost 0 bases, with 10 bases spanning the gap. The CDR3 spans 16 residues. CDR3: CASSLDLGLSGNTIYF. The CDR3 nucleotides read TGCGCCAGCAGCTTGGATCTGGGTCTCTCTGGAAACACCATATATTTT.

The CDR3 spells CASSQGAFEQYF. The CDR3 DNA sequence: TGCGCCAGCAGCCAGGGGGCGTTCGAGCAGTACTTC. J is TRBJ2-7 and V is TRBV10-2; 8 positions match TRBD1. In germline, CDR1 is WSHSY, CDR2 SAAADI. The CDR3 loop spans 12 amino acids. J lost 6 bases, V lost 6 bases, and 4 bases had no gene match.

This rearrangement joins TRBV4-1 to TRBJ2-7; the match to TRBD2 covers 11 bases. Germline lookup yields CDR1 MGHRA and CDR2 YSYEKL. The CDR3 loop spans 15 amino acids. J was trimmed by 4 bases and V by 6 bases; bases with no gene match: 8. This CDR3 is CASSFSGRAQYEQYF. In DNA, the CDR3 is TGCGCCAGCAGTTTTAGCGGGAGGGCCCAGTACGAGCAGTACTTC.

This rearrangement joins TRBV10-1 to TRBJ1-1; 11 nucleotides align to TRBD1. CDR3 length equals 14 residues. Germline V gives CDR1 WNHNN, CDR2 SYGVQD (reference sequence). The ends lost 7 bases at V and 5 bases at J; junction bases unmatched: 6. The chain's CDR3 is CASIGGTGGTEAFF. CDR3 in DNA: TGCGCCAGCATAGGAGGGACAGGGGGTACTGAAGCTTTCTTT.

The rearrangement joins TRBV5-1 to TRBJ2-1; 9 nucleotides match TRBD2. CDR1 is SGHRS and CDR2 is YFSETQ in the germline V gene. The CDR3 loop spans 14 amino acids. The V gene end was trimmed by 6 bases and the J gene end by 5 bases; junction bases not matched to a gene: 6. The CDR3 region is CASTPSGENNEQFF. The DNA of the CDR3 is TGCGCCAGCACCCCTAGCGGGGAGAACAATGAGCAGTTCTTC.

To note about this clone: The sample has other DNA sequences that encode this CDR3 too. This rearrangement joins TRBV4-1 to TRBJ2-5, with 10 bases identical to TRBD2. Germline assignment: CDR1 MGHRA and CDR2 YSYEKL. The CDR3 sequence is 18 residues long. The V segment lost 6 bases and the J segment 4 bases; nucleotides outside the gene matches: 17. CDR3 sequence reads: CASRTLAGPAALGETQYF. CDR3 bases: TGCGCCAGCAGGACACTAGCGGGACCAGCCGCTTTGGGAGAGACCCAGTACTTC.

The V gene is TRBV2, the J gene TRBJ2-1, with D perhaps matching TRBD1 (6 bases). Germline V lookup: CDR1 SNHLY, CDR2 FYNNEI. CDR3 size: 13 residues. Trimming left V 6 bases short and J 7 bases short, with 13 bases between. CDR3 region: CASSAQGMNEQFF. CDR3 DNA sequence: TGTGCCAGCAGCGCACAGGGTATGAATGAGCAGTTCTTC.

This clone is judged medium-sized (0.01 to 0.1%). The V and J genes are TRBV7-2 and TRBJ2-7; 8 nucleotides line up with TRBD2. J gave up 5 bases and V 4 bases, and 7 bases lay outside the gene matches. The CDR3 length is 14 residues. Germline V CDR1 and CDR2: SGHTA, FQGNSA. The CDR3 DNA reads as TGTGCCAGCAGCTGGGCAGCGGGAGCCAACGAGCAGTACTTC. Its protein is CASSWAAGANEQYF. The full variable domain, completed using reference TRBV7-2 and TRBJ2-7, is GAGVSQSPSNKVTEKGKDVELRCDPISGHTALYWYRQSLGQGLEFLIYFQGNSAPDKSGLPSDRFSAERTGGSVSTLTIQRTQQEDSAVYLCASSWAAGANEQYFGPGTRLTVT.

The table lists this clone with a few counts. The J gene is TRBJ2-7, the V gene TRBV4-1; D not certain. CDR1 and CDR2 from the germline V gene are MGHRA and YSYEKL. V lost 1 base, J lost 4 bases, and 14 bases lay in between. This CDR3 has 15 residues. CDR3 protein: CASSQASLTRYEQYF. The DNA of the CDR3 is TGCGCCAGCAGCCAAGCGAGCCTTACCCGATACGAGCAGTACTTC.

This clone has a handful of counts. The genes are TRBV5-1 and TRBJ2-1; no firm D call. Germline-derived CDR1 and CDR2 are SGHRS and YFSETQ. Between the trimmed V and J ends, which lost 4 bases and 3 bases, there was a span of 14 bases. This CDR3 has 15 amino acids. CDR3 protein: CASSPGYPVYNEQFF. CDR3 nucleotide sequence: TGCGCCAGCAGCCCTGGTTACCCCGTCTACAATGAGCAGTTCTTC.

This chain connects TRBV9 to TRBJ1-6; 8 positions match TRBD1. Germline CDR1 is SGDLS and CDR2 is YYNGEE. This CDR3 contains 14 residues. With V trimmed by 3 bases and J by 7 bases, 3 bases remained unmatched. The CDR3 nucleotides are TGTGCCAGCAGCGCCAGGGGGCGAAATTCACCCCTCCACTTT. It translates to CASSARGRNSPLHF.